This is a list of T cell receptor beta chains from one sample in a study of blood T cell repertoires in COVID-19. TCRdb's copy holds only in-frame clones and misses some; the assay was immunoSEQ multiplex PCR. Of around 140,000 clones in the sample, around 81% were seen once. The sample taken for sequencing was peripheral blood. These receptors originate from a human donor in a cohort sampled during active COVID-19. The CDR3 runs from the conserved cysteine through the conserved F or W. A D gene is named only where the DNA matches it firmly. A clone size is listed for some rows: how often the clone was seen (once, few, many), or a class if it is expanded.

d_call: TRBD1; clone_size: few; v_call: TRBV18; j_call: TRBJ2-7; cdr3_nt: TGTGCCAGCTCAAGGGACAGAGATGATTACGAGCAGTACTTC; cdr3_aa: CASSRDRDDYEQYF
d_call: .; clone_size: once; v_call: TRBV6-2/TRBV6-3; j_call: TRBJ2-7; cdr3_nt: TGTGCCAGCAGTTACGCAGCGGAGAAGACCTACGAGCAGTACTTC; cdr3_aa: CASSYAAEKTYEQYF
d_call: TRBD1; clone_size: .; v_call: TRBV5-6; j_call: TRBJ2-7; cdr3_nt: TGTGCCAGCAGCCAAGGGACAGGGGGCTACGAGCAGTACTTC; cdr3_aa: CASSQGTGGYEQYF
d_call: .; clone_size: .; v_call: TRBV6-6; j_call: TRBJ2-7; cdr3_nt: TGTGCCAGCAGTTATTGGGCAGGGAACTCCTACGAGCAGTACTTC; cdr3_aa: CASSYWAGNSYEQYF
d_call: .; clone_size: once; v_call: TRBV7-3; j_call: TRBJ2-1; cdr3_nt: TGTGCCAGCAGCTTACGCGGCGGGCCTTACAATGAGCAGTTCTTC; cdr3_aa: CASSLRGGPYNEQFF
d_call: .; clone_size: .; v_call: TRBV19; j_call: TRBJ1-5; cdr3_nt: TGTGCCAGTAGTAGACAGCCCCGCAATCAGCCCCAGCATTTT; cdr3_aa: CASSRQPRNQPQHF
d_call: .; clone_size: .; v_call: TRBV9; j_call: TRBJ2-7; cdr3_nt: TGTGCCAGCTCCGGGAACTCCTACGAGCAGTACTTC; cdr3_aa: CASSGNSYEQYF
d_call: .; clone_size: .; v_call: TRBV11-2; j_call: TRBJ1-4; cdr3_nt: TGTGCCAGCAGCCTCTCCAGTAGCAATGAAAAACTGTTTTTT; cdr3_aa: CASSLSSSNEKLFF
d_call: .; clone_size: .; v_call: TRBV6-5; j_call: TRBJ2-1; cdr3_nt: TGTGCCAGCAGTTACTCCGGGGGTACTGAGCAGTTCTTC; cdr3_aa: CASSYSGGTEQFF
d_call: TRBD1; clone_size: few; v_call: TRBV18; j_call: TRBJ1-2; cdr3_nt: TGTGCCAGCTCACCACCGAGTACAGGGGGGGGTTCTGGCTACACCTTC; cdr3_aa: CASSPPSTGGGSGYTF